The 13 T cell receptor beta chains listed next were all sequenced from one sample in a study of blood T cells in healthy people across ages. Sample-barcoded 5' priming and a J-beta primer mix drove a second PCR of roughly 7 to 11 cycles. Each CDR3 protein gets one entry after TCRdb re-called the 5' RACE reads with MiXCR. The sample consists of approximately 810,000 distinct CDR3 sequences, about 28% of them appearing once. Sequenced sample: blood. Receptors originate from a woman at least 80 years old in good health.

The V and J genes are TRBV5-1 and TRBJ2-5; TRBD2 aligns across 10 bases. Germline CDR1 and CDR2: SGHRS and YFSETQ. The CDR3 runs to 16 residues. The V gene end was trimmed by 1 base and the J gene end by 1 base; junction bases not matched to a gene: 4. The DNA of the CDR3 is TGCGCCAGCAGCTTGAGTCCTAGCGGGAGCCAAGAGACCCAGTACTTC. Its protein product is CASSLSPSGSQETQYF.

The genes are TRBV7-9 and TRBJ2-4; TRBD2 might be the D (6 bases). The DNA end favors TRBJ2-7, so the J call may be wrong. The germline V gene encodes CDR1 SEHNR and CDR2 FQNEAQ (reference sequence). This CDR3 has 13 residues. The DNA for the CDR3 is TGTGCCAGCAGCCCCCAACGGGGGAGCGAGCAGTACTTC. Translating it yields CASSPQRGSEQYF.

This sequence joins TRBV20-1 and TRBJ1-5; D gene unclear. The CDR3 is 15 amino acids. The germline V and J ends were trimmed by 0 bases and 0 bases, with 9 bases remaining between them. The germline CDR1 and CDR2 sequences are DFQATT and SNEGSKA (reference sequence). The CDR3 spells CSARDSTVSNQPQHF. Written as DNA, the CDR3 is TGCAGTGCTAGAGATTCGACGGTTAGCAATCAGCCCCAGCATTTT.

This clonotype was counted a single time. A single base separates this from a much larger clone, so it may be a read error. CDR3 in amino acids: CANSLDPHTDTQYF. The CDR3 DNA reads TGTGCCAACAGCCTGGACCCCCATACAGATACGCAGTATTTT. The V and J genes are TRBV7-9 and TRBJ2-3, with D unresolved. CDR1 is SEHNR and CDR2 is FQNEAQ in the germline V gene (reference sequence). The CDR3 spans 14 residues.

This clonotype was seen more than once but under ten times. The CDR3: CASNPGQSGYGYTF. CDR3 DNA sequence: TGTGCCAGCAACCCGGGACAAAGCGGATATGGCTACACCTTC. This sequence joins TRBV28 and TRBJ1-2; the D gene is possibly TRBD1 (6 bases). CDR1 is MDHEN, CDR2 SYDVKM, per germline. V lost 7 bases to trimming and J lost 5 bases, with 17 bases between them. The CDR3 covers 14 residues.

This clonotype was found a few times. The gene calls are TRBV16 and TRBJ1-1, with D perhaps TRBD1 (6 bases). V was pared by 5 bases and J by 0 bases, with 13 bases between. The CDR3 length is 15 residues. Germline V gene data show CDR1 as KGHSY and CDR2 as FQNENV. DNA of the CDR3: TGTGCCAGCAGCGAGAACAGGGATATGAACACTGAAGCTTTCTTT. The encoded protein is CASSENRDMNTEAFF.

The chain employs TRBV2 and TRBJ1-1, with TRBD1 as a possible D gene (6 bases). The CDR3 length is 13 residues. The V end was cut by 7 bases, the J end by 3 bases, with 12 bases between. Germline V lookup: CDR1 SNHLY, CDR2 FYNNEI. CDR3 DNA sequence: TGTGCCAGCAAAGCCTCAGGGGACACTGAAGCTTTCTTT. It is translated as CASKASGDTEAFF.

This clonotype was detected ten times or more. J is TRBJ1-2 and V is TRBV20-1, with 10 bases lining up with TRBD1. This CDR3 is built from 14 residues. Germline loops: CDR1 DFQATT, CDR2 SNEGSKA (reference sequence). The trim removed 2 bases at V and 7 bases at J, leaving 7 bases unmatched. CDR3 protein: CSARIGQGVRGYTF. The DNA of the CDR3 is TGCAGTGCTAGAATCGGACAGGGGGTACGTGGCTACACCTTC.

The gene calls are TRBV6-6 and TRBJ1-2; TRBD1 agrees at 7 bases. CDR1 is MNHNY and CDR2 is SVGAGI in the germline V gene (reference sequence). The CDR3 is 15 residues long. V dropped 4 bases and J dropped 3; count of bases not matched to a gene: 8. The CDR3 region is CASSSPEGTDYGYTF. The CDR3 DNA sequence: TGTGCCAGCAGTTCCCCCGAGGGGACAGACTATGGCTACACCTTC.

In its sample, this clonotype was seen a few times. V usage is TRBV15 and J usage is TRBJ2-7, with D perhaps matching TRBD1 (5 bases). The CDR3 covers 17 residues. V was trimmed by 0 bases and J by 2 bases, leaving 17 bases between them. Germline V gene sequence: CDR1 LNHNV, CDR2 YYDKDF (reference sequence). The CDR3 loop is CATSRDPAGNGPYEQYF. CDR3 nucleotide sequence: TGTGCCACCAGCAGAGATCCCGCAGGGAACGGGCCCTACGAGCAGTACTTC.

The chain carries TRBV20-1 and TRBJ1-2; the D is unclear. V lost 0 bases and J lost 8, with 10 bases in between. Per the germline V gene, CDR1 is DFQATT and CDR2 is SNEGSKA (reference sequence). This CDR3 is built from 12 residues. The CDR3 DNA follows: TGCAGTGCTAGAGATCCCCTGTACGGCTACACCTTC. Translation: CSARDPLYGYTF.

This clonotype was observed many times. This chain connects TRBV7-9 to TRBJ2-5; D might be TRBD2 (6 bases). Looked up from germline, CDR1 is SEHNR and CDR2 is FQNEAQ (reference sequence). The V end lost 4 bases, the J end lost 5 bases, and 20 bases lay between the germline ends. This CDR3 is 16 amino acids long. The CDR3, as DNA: TGTGCCAGCAGCTCCGGAGGGACGCTTCGGGGGGAGACCCAGTACTTC. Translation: CASSSGGTLRGETQYF.

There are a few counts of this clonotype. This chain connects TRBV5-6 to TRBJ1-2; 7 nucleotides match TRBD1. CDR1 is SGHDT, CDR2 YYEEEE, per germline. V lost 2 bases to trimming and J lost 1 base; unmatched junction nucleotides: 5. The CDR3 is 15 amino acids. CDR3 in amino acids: CASSFGRGNNYGYTF. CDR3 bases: TGTGCCAGCAGCTTCGGCAGGGGGAATAACTATGGCTACACCTTC. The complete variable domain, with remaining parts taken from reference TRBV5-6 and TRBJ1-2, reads DAGVTQSPTHLIKTRGQQVTLRCSPKSGHDTVSWYQQALGQGPQFIFQYYEEEERQRGNFPDRFSGHQFPNYSSELNVNALLLGDSALYLCASSFGRGNNYGYTFGSGTRLTVV.